This TCR beta chain was sequenced in a study of shared clonotypes between healthy human individuals (TCRdb year 2020). Some background on the complete study: A couple of women and a few men aged 18 to 49 years were included in the cohort. Per donor, three plates each were used for CD4 naive and CD4 memory, two for CD8 naive, and one for CD8 memory. Blood TCR repertoires of about 5 healthy adults were deeply sequenced to estimate repertoire size and the extent of clonotype sharing between individuals. To increase sequencing depth and limit assay-specific biases, TCR repertoire library preparation and sequencing were carried out by different laboratories using diverse techniques. Between about 0.85 and 9.5 billion PBMCs per donor were obtained by leukapheresis.

Notes on this clone: The specificity of this receptor is unknown. Qualities for individual bases were not recorded, and no much larger clone is one base off.

Using the deep immunoSEQ assay, TCR CDR3 regions were amplified from genomic DNA by multiplex PCR. For each cell subset, the extracted genomic DNA was distributed evenly across all wells of several immunoSEQ 96-well plates, and each plate served as one replicate. For sorted subsets, roughly 200 ng of genomic DNA, equivalent to roughly 33,000 T cell genomes, went into each replicate PCR. The purified libraries were quantified using a Qubit 3.0 fluorometer, sized with a Bioanalyzer 2100, and then quantified again using the KAPA Library Quantification kit. Each immunoSEQ 96-well plate was sequenced on its own single-read 150-cycle Illumina NextSeq 550 flow cell. On the authors' methods: Because the immunoSEQ output included only junctional sequences and no quality scores, the filtering could not be the same as the filtering used for full-length reads. To assign V/J genes and CDR3, sequences were annotated using PyIR, a Python wrapper for IgBLAST v1.9, with IMGT germline references. Reads with weak V/J assignments (E-value above 1e-6), missing CDR3, stop codons, out-of-frame junctions, or ambiguous translated residues were removed. V3J clonotypes were defined by identical inferred V gene, J gene, and CDR3 amino acid sequence. The percentage overlap between two repertoires was calculated by dividing the number of shared unique clonotypes by the size of the smaller repertoire. Richness of each repertoire was evaluated using RTK rarefaction, the Chao1 estimator, and Recon v2.1 estimates of unobserved clonotypes. OLGA was used to compute generation probabilities for all TCRbeta clonotypes that the gDNA method yielded from a few donors. The source is immuneACCESS, and TCRdb retained only in-frame sequences with V and J called. Part of the clones is not carried over; for the studies checked, unresolved V genes explain less than half of this, and the remainder is unexplained. V, J and clone size were drawn from that table, and D and trimming were deduced from the DNA. The sample table records some 2 million clones; roughly 94% of these occur just once. 0.13% of the sample comes from the top ten.

Donors were healthy HIV-negative adults with no recently reported acute infections or vaccinations. Only Caucasian adults living in Nashville, Tennessee, USA were represented among the donors. CD4+ T cells were enriched by magnetic negative selection; naive cells were then positively selected on CD45RA, and the negative fraction formed the memory subset. Blood was obtained by leukapheresis, after which PBMCs were separated by Ficoll-Histopaque density gradient centrifugation and cryopreserved in liquid nitrogen vapor phase. Purity and quantity of every magnetically sorted T cell population were checked by analytical flow cytometry. From each sorted fraction, genomic DNA was isolated and quantified by UV absorbance on a Nanodrop 2000c. Summary of the overall study and its limitations: Pairwise subsampling led to the expectation that sequencing depth would affect the degree of clonotype sharing among donors. Because the study included a small number of donors, the genetic and exposure-history diversity represented was limited. Sharing across several donors was observed for about 5% of naive CD4, about 3.2% of naive CD8, roughly 2.4% of memory CD4, and about 0.38% of memory CD8 clonotypes. Incomplete sequencing was indicated by rarefaction of sorted-subset datasets, despite the large sequencing depth. Compared with non-shared clonotypes, the clonotypes found in all four sorted-subset donors had higher generation probabilities. Sampling was restricted to blood, and TCR repertoires in tissues likely differ from the TCR repertoires found in blood. Estimated clonotype richness was generally larger for naive than for memory subsets.

Trimming leaves V shorter by 4 bases and J shorter by 5 bases, with the junction holding 3 bases beyond the gene matches. Spanning cysteine to phenylalanine, the CDR3 consists of 15 amino acids. Only CDR3 DNA is held: 45 bases, read in frame from base 1. Per the germline V gene, SGHVS is the CDR1 and FQNEAQ is the CDR2. This sequence uses TRBV7-8 and TRBJ2-7; a stretch of 15 junction bases matches TRBD2. The TCR was taken from a man between 18 and 29 years old in good health. Source material: naive CD4+ T cells sorted from blood. The cell subset or site label here, explained by the study, means: CD45RA+ positively selected. CDR3 protein: CASSWGLAGGDEQYF. The sequenced DNA is TGTGCCAGCAGCTGGGGACTAGCGGGAGGTGACGAGCAGTACTTC.